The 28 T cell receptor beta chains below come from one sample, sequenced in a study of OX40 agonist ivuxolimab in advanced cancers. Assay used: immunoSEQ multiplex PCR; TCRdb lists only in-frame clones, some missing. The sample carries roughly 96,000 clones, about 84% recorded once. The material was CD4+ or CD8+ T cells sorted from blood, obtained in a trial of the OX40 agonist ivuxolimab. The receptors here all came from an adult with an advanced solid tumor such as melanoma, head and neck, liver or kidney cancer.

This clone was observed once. This chain's CDR3 is CALSSGINTEAFF. DNA of the CDR3: TGTGCCCTCTCCTCAGGGATAAACACTGAAGCTTTCTTT. The rearrangement uses TRBV10-3 and TRBJ1-1, with D possibly matching TRBD1 (5 bases). V dropped 11 bases and J dropped 2 bases, with 15 bases sitting between them. There are 13 residues in the CDR3. Per the germline V gene, CDR1 is ENHRY and CDR2 is SYGVKD.

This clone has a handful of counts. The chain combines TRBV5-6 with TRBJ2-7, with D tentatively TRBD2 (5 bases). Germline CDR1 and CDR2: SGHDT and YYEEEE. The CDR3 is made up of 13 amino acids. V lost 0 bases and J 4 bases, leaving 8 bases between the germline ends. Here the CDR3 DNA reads TGTGCCAGCAGCTTGGAACTAGTTTACGAGCAGTACTTC. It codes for CASSLELVYEQYF.

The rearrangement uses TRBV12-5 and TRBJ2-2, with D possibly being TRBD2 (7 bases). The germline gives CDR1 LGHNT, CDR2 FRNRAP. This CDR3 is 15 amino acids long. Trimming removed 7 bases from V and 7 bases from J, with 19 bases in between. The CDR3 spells CASAPLGGRGGELFF. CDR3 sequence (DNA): TGTGCTAGTGCCCCTTTGGGGGGGCGAGGCGGGGAGCTGTTTTTT.

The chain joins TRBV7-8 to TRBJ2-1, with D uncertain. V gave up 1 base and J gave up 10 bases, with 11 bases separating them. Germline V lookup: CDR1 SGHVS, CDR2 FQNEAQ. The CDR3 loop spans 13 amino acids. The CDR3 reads CASSLGARREQFF. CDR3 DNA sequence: TGTGCCAGCAGCTTAGGGGCTAGAAGGGAGCAGTTCTTC.

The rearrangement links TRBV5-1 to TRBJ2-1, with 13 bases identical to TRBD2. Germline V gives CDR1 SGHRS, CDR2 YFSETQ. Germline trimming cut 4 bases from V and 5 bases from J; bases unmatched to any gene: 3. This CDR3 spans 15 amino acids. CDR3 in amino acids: CASSPGLAGHNEQFF. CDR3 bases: TGCGCCAGCAGCCCGGGACTAGCGGGACACAATGAGCAGTTCTTC.

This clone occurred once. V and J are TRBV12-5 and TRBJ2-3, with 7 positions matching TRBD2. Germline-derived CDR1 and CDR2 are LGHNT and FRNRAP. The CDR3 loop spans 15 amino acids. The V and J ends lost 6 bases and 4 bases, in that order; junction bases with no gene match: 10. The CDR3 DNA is TGTGCTAGTGGAAGAGGTGGGAGGGCCCCAGATACGCAGTATTTT. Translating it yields CASGRGGRAPDTQYF.

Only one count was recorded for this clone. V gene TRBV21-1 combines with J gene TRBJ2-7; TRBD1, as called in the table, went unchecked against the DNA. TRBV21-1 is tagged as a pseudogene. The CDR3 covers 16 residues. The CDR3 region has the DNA TGTGCCAGCAGCCGGGGACAAACAAAGCTGACCTACGAGCAGTACTTC. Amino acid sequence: CASSRGQTKLTYEQYF.

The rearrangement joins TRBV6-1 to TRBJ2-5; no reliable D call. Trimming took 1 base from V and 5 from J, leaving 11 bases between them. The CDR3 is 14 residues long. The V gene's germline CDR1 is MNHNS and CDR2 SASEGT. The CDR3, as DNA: TGTGCCAGCAGTGAAGGTACGGGTTGGGAGACCCAGTACTTC. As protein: CASSEGTGWETQYF.

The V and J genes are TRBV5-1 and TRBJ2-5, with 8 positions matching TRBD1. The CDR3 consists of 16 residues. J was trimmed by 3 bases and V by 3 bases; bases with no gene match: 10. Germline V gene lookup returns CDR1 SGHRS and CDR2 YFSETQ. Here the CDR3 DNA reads TGCGCCAGCAGCTGGGCCCGGGACAGGTGGGAAGAGACCCAGTACTTC. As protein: CASSWARDRWEETQYF.

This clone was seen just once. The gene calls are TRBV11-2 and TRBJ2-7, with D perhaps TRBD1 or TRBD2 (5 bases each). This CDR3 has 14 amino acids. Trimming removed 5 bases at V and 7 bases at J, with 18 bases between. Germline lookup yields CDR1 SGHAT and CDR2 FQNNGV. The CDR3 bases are TGTGCCAGCAGCCCTGGTGGGGGTAGGGGAGAGCAGTACTTC. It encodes CASSPGGGRGEQYF.

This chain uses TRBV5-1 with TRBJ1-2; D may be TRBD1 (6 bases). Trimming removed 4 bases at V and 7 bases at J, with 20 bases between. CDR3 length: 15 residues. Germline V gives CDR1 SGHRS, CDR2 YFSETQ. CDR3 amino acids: CASSIGQNYRSGYTF. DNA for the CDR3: TGCGCCAGCAGCATAGGACAGAACTACCGCTCTGGCTACACCTTC.

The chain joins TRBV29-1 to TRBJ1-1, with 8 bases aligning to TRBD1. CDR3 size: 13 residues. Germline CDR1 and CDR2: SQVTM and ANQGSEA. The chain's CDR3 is CRAEDRENTEAFF. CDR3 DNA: TGCAGAGCCGAGGACAGGGAAAACACTGAAGCTTTCTTT.

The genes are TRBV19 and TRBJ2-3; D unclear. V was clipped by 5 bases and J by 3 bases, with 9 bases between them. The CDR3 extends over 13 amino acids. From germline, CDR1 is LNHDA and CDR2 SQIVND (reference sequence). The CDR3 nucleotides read TGTGCCAGTAGTGTTAGTAGGACAGATACGCAGTATTTT. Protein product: CASSVSRTDTQYF.

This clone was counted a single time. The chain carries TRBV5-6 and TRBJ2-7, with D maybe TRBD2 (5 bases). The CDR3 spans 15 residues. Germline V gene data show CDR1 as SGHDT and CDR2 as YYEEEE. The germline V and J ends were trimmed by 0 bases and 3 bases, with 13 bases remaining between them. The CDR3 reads CASSLVPEGNYEQYF. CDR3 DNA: TGTGCCAGCAGCTTGGTCCCAGAGGGCAACTACGAGCAGTACTTC.

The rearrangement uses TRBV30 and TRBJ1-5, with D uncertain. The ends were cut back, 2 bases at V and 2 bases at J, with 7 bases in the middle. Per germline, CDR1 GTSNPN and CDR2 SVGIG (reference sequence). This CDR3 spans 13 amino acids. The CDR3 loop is CAWSLKGNQPQHF. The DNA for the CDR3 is TGTGCCTGGAGTTTGAAGGGCAATCAGCCCCAGCATTTT.

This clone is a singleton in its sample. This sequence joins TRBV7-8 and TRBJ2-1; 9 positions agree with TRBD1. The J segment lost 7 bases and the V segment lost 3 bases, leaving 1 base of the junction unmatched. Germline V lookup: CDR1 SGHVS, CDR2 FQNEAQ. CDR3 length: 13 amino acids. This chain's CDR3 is CASSLGQGNEQFF. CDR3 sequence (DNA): TGTGCCAGCAGCTTGGGACAGGGTAATGAGCAGTTCTTC.

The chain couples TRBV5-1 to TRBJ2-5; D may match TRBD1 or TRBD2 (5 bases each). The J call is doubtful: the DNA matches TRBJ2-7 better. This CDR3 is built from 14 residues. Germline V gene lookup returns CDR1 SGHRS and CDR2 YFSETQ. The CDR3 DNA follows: TGCGCCAGCACCCCAGCAGGGACCTCCTACGAGCAGTACTTC. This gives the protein CASTPAGTSYEQYF.

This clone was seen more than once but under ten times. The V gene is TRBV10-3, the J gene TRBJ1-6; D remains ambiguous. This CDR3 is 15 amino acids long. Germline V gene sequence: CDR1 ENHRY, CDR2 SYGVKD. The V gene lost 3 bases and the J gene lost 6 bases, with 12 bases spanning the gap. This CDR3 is CAISDYPGGNSPLHF. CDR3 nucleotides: TGTGCCATCAGTGACTACCCGGGCGGTAATTCACCCCTCCACTTT.

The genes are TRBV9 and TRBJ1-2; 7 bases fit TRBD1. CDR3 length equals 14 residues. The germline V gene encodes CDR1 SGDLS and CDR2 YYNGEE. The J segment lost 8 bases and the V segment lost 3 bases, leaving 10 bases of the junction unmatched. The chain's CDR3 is CASSDPSGGRGYTF. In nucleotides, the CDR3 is TGTGCCAGCAGCGACCCCTCAGGGGGGAGGGGCTACACCTTC.

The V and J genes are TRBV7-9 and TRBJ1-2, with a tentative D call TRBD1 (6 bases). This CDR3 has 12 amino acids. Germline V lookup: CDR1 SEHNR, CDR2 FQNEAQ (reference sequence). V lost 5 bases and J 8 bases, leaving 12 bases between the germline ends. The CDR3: CASSPTGLGYTF. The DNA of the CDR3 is TGTGCCAGCAGCCCTACAGGGCTGGGCTACACCTTC.

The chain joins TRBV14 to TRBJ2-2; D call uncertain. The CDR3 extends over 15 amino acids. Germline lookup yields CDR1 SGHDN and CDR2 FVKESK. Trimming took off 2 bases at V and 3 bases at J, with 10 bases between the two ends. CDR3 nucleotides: TGTGCCAGCAGCCAATCTAGGTGGGACACCGGGGAGCTGTTTTTT. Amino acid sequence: CASSQSRWDTGELFF.

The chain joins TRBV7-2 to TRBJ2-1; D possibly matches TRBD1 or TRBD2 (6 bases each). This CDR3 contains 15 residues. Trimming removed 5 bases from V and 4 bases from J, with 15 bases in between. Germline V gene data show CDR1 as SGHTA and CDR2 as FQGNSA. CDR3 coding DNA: TGTGCCAGCAGCCCCTCGGGGGCGGGTTACAATGAGCAGTTCTTC. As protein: CASSPSGAGYNEQFF.

CDR3 sequence reads: CASSSGLAGEVDEQFF. CDR3 in DNA: TGCGCCAGCAGCAGTGGACTAGCGGGAGAGGTCGATGAGCAGTTCTTC. This rearrangement joins TRBV5-1 to TRBJ2-1; 13 bases agree with TRBD2. J gave up 8 bases and V 4 bases, and 9 bases lay outside the gene matches. Germline CDR1 reads SGHRS; CDR2 reads YFSETQ. The CDR3 spans 16 residues. The whole variable domain, filled in from reference TRBV5-1 and TRBJ2-1, reads KAGVTQTPRYLIKTRGQQVTLSCSPISGHRSVSWYQQTPGQGLQFLFEYFSETQRNKGNFPGRFSGRQFSNSRSEMNVSTLELGDSALYLCASSSGLAGEVDEQFFGPGTRLTVL.

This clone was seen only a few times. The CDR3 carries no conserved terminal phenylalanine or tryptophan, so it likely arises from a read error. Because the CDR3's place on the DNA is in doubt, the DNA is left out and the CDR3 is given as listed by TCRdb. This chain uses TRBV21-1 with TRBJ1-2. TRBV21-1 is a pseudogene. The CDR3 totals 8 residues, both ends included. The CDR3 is CASSSLGL.

The CDR3 nucleotides read TGTGCCAGCAGCTCGGGCGGCAATGAGCAGTTCTTC. This translates into CASSSGGNEQFF. The genes are TRBV11-2 and TRBJ2-1; D not certain. CDR3 size: 12 residues. Germline V gene data show CDR1 as SGHAT and CDR2 as FQNNGV. Trimming removed 4 bases from V and 6 bases from J, with 7 bases in between. The whole variable domain, filled in from reference TRBV11-2 and TRBJ2-1, reads EAGVAQSPRYKIIEKRQSVAFWCNPISGHATLYWYQQILGQGPKLLIQFQNNGVVDDSQLPKDRFSAERLKGVDSTLKIQPAKLEDSAVYLCASSSGGNEQFFGPGTRLTVL.

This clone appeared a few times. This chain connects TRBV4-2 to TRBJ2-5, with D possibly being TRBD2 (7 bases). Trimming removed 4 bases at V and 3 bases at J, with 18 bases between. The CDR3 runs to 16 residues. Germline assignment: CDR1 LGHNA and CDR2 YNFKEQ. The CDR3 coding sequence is TGTGCCAGCAGCCGGGGGCGGAGCGGGATCGAAGAGACCCAGTACTTC. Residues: CASSRGRSGIEETQYF.

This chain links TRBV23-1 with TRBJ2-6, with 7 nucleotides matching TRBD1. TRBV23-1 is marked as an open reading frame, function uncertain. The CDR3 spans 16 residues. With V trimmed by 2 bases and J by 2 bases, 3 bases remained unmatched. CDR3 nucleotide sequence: TGCGCCAGCAGTCAACAGGGGGAAGCTGGGGCCAACGTCCTGACTTTC. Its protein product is CASSQQGEAGANVLTF.

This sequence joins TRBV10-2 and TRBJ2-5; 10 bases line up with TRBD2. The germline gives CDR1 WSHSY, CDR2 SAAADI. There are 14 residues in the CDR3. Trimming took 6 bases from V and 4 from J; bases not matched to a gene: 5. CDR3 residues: CASRASGSGETQYF. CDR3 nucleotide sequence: TGCGCCAGCAGGGCTAGCGGGAGTGGAGAGACCCAGTACTTC.